Presented here are 24 T cell receptor beta chains from one specimen sequenced in a study of STAT5B mutations in CD4+ large granular lymphocyte leukemia. Only in-frame clones appear in the TCRdb table, and some are missing; sequencing was by immunoSEQ multiplex PCR. The table lists some 30,000 clones, 78% of them singletons. Material for sequencing was CD4+ T cells from blood buffy coats. The receptors originated from a human donor in good health.

The genes are TRBV27 and TRBJ2-3, with D hard to call. Germline values: CDR1 MNHEY, CDR2 SMNVEV (reference sequence). The CDR3 has 14 residues. V was trimmed by 3 bases and J by 1 base, leaving 8 bases between them. CDR3 protein: CASSFTHRTDTQYF. The CDR3 nucleotides are TGTGCCAGCAGTTTTACCCATCGCACAGATACGCAGTATTTT.

The count of this clone is one. V and J are TRBV28 and TRBJ2-5; D tentatively reads TRBD1 or TRBD2 (6 bases each). Germline V gene lookup returns CDR1 MDHEN and CDR2 SYDVKM. V lost 5 bases and J lost 1, with 8 bases in between. The length of the CDR3 is 13 residues. As DNA, the CDR3 is TGTGCCAGCAGTGAGGGGGGCCAAGAGACCCAGTACTTC. It translates to CASSEGGQETQYF. Full variable domain (missing parts from reference TRBV28 and TRBJ2-5): DVKVTQSSRYLVKRTGEKVFLECVQDMDHENMFWYRQDPGLGLRLIYFSYDVKMKEKGDIPEGYSVSREKKERFSLILESASTNQTSMYLCASSEGGQETQYFGPGTRLLVL.

This chain joins TRBV29-1 and TRBJ2-5, with 8 bases that match TRBD2. The DNA end is a closer match to TRBJ2-7, so the J assignment may be wrong. The CDR3 totals 13 residues. CDR1 and CDR2 (germline): SQVTM, ANQGSEA. CDR3 nucleotides: TGCAGCGTTTTAACTAGCGGAGCCTACGAGCAGTACTTC. As protein: CSVLTSGAYEQYF.

The chain combines TRBV19 with TRBJ1-1; D is uncertain. CDR1 and CDR2 (germline): LNHDA, SQIVND (reference sequence). V shed 3 bases and J shed 0 bases, with 8 bases lying between them. The CDR3 covers 14 residues. The CDR3: CASSISQMNTEAFF. CDR3 DNA sequence: TGTGCCAGTAGTATCAGTCAGATGAACACTGAAGCTTTCTTT.

The V gene is TRBV7-6, the J gene TRBJ1-6; no reliable D call. V dropped 5 bases and J dropped 8 bases, with 10 bases sitting between them. This CDR3 comprises 13 residues. Germline V gene lookup returns CDR1 SGHVS and CDR2 FNYEAQ. CDR3 in DNA: TGTGCCAGCAGCGAAAGACCGGATTCACCCCTCCACTTT. Protein: CASSERPDSPLHF.

This chain connects TRBV19 to TRBJ2-6; 12 positions match TRBD2. The CDR3 is made up of 18 amino acids. CDR1 and CDR2 (germline): LNHDA, SQIVND (reference sequence). This chain's CDR3 is CAAGTSGQSLAGANVLTF. The CDR3 DNA sequence: TGTGCTGCGGGGACTAGCGGGCAGTCACTGGCTGGGGCCAACGTCCTGACTTTC.

In its sample, this clone is large (0.1 to 1%). Other nucleotide sequences from this sample produce the same CDR3. The V call is TRBV27, the J call TRBJ2-7, with 9 positions matching TRBD2. The ends lost 6 bases at V and 0 bases at J; junction bases unmatched: 3. The germline gives CDR1 MNHEY, CDR2 SMNVEV (reference sequence). This CDR3 is 14 amino acids long. CDR3 DNA sequence: TGTGCCAGCAGCCTAGCGGGGAGCTCCTACGAGCAGTACTTC. As protein: CASSLAGSSYEQYF.

The genes are TRBV10-3 and TRBJ2-1; D gene ambiguous. Per the germline V gene, CDR1 is ENHRY and CDR2 is SYGVKD. The CDR3 has 13 amino acids. V lost 2 bases, J lost 14 bases, and 16 bases lay in between. In DNA form, the CDR3 reads TGTGCCATCAGTGAGCCGGGTTCGGATGGGAAGTTCTTC. Translated: CAISEPGSDGKFF.

The V call is TRBV19, the J call TRBJ1-1, with D possibly being TRBD1 (6 bases). The germline CDR1 and CDR2 sequences are LNHDA and SQIVND (reference sequence). The ends were cut back, 3 bases at V and 3 bases at J, with 11 bases in the middle. CDR3 length: 14 residues. The CDR3 region is CASSMAGGDTEAFF. The CDR3 nucleotides read TGTGCCAGTAGTATGGCCGGGGGCGACACTGAAGCTTTCTTT.

The chain uses TRBV19 and TRBJ2-1; 13 nucleotides line up with TRBD2. The CDR3 consists of 16 residues. The germline CDR1 and CDR2 sequences are LNHDA and SQIVND (reference sequence). The ends lost 6 bases at V and 7 bases at J; junction bases unmatched: 9. The CDR3 DNA is TGTGCCAGTAGGTCCGGACTAGCGGGAGTCACTAATGAGCAGTTCTTC. This gives the protein CASRSGLAGVTNEQFF.

For the CDR3, the DNA is TGTGCCAGCAGTTTATTCAACTTTGGACAGGGGATCTATGGCTACACCTTC. Its protein product is CASSLFNFGQGIYGYTF. The chain uses TRBV28 and TRBJ1-2, with 9 bases lining up with TRBD1. CDR1 MDHEN and CDR2 SYDVKM come from the germline V gene. This CDR3 has 17 residues. V dropped 1 base and J dropped 4; count of bases not matched to a gene: 10.

The CDR3 reads CASSPGRGSTDTQYF. The CDR3 nucleotides read TGTGCCAGTAGTCCGGGACGGGGGAGCACAGATACGCAGTATTTT. This rearrangement joins TRBV19 to TRBJ2-3, with a possible D match to TRBD2 (6 bases). This CDR3 region has 15 residues. The V end was cut by 5 bases, the J end by 0 bases, with 12 bases between. Per germline, CDR1 LNHDA and CDR2 SQIVND (reference sequence).

The chain carries TRBV6-5 and TRBJ1-2; 7 bases are shared with TRBD1. The CDR3 is 13 amino acids. J lost 10 bases, V lost 2 bases, and 7 bases had no gene match. The germline gives CDR1 MNHEY, CDR2 SVGAGI. CDR3 region: CASSYLDRVDYTF. The CDR3 nucleotides are TGTGCCAGCAGTTACCTAGACAGGGTTGACTACACCTTC.

V is TRBV6-6 and J is TRBJ1-5; tentative D call: TRBD1 (5 bases). Germline V lookup: CDR1 MNHNY, CDR2 SVGAGI (reference sequence). The CDR3 runs 13 residues. The V gene lost 11 bases and the J gene lost 2 bases, with 13 bases spanning the gap. This CDR3 reads CAGCRDGNQPQHF. The CDR3 region has the DNA TGTGCCGGTTGCAGGGATGGCAATCAGCCCCAGCATTTT.

The chain uses TRBV19 and TRBJ1-2; perhaps TRBD1 as D (6 bases). The CDR3 runs 15 residues. CDR1 is LNHDA, CDR2 SQIVND, per germline (reference sequence). V gave up 1 base and J gave up 8 bases, with 17 bases separating them. The CDR3 loop reads CASSIAGANKQGYTF. The CDR3 DNA is TGTGCCAGTAGTATAGCGGGGGCGAACAAACAGGGCTACACCTTC.

The chain is built from TRBV19 and TRBJ2-1; maybe TRBD1 (6 bases). The CDR3 runs 16 residues. V was cut by 5 bases and J by 4 bases, with 18 bases left in between. Germline values: CDR1 LNHDA, CDR2 SQIVND (reference sequence). CDR3 sequence reads: CASSLHAKDRYNEQFF. The CDR3 region has the DNA TGTGCCAGTAGTCTACACGCCAAAGACAGGTACAATGAGCAGTTCTTC.

This clone was seen a single time. J is TRBJ2-5 and V is TRBV6-1, with D possibly being TRBD2 (6 bases). The germline V gene encodes CDR1 MNHNS and CDR2 SASEGT. The CDR3 runs 15 residues. With 7 bases removed from V and 5 bases from J, the gap between germline ends came to 20 bases. The CDR3: CASTISGGGGETQYF. The CDR3 DNA sequence: TGTGCCAGCACTATCTCCGGTGGGGGAGGTGAGACCCAGTACTTC.

The J gene is TRBJ1-2, the V gene TRBV10-3, with D perhaps TRBD1 (5 bases). The CDR3 is 17 residues long. The V gene's germline CDR1 is ENHRY and CDR2 SYGVKD. V was pared by 0 bases and J by 4 bases, with 18 bases between. CDR3 DNA: TGTGCCATCAGTGAGTCTAATCGGGGGGGAGCAGTCTATGGCTACACCTTC. This codes for CAISESNRGGAVYGYTF.

On this clone: The same CDR3 arises from other DNA sequences in this sample as well. The J gene is TRBJ2-3, the V gene TRBV30, with 9 nucleotides matching TRBD2. The V gene's germline CDR1 is GTSNPN and CDR2 SVGIG (reference sequence). V lost 2 bases, J lost 2 bases, and 2 bases stayed unmatched. CDR3 length: 14 amino acids. DNA for the CDR3: TGTGCCTGGAGTCCTAGCGGGGCCACAGATACGCAGTATTTT. It is translated as CAWSPSGATDTQYF.

The V call is TRBV5-1, the J call TRBJ2-3, with TRBD2 matching 16 bases. Germline CDR1 reads SGHRS; CDR2 reads YFSETQ. After removal of 2 bases from V and 0 bases from J, the junction contained 9 bases not matched to a gene. This CDR3 has 20 amino acids. For the CDR3, the DNA is TGCGCCAGCAGCTTTACACCGGGACTAGCGGGGGGGGCCAGCACAGATACGCAGTATTTT. Translated, it gives CASSFTPGLAGGASTDTQYF. The full variable domain, rest sourced from reference TRBV5-1 and TRBJ2-3, is KAGVTQTPRYLIKTRGQQVTLSCSPISGHRSVSWYQQTPGQGLQFLFEYFSETQRNKGNFPGRFSGRQFSNSRSEMNVSTLELGDSALYLCASSFTPGLAGGASTDTQYFGPGTRLTVL.

This clone was seen a single time. This chain joins TRBV6-1 and TRBJ1-5; D may be TRBD1 (5 bases). Germline assignment: CDR1 MNHNS and CDR2 SASEGT. CDR3 size: 13 residues. The germline V and J ends were trimmed by 7 bases and 5 bases, with 12 bases remaining between them. The CDR3 region has the DNA TGTGCCAGCACCGGGACGCCGCATCAGCCCCAGCATTTT. Translation: CASTGTPHQPQHF.

This chain uses TRBV27 with TRBJ1-5; D is unclear. The CDR3 consists of 14 residues. The V gene lost 3 bases and the J gene lost 2 bases, with 8 bases spanning the gap. CDR1 is MNHEY, CDR2 SMNVEV, per germline (reference sequence). CDR3 sequence: CASSFEGGNQPQHF. In DNA form, the CDR3 reads TGTGCCAGCAGTTTTGAGGGTGGCAATCAGCCCCAGCATTTT.

The sample holds a few counts of this clone. This rearrangement joins TRBV30 to TRBJ1-2; the D is unclear. The CDR3 length is 12 residues. V lost 3 bases and J lost 4, with 9 bases in between. Germline V CDR1 and CDR2: GTSNPN, SVGIG (reference sequence). The CDR3 reads CAWSGRIYGYTF. CDR3 bases: TGTGCCTGGAGCGGCAGGATCTATGGCTACACCTTC.

This chain uses TRBV2 with TRBJ2-5, with a possible D match to TRBD2 (7 bases). CDR1 SNHLY and CDR2 FYNNEI come from the germline V gene. The germline V and J ends were trimmed by 4 bases and 2 bases, with 11 bases remaining between them. The CDR3 consists of 14 residues. The CDR3 protein is CASSAGGPQETQYF. In nucleotides, the CDR3 is TGTGCCAGCAGTGCCGGGGGGCCACAAGAGACCCAGTACTTC. The entire variable domain, with the rest obtained from reference TRBV2 and TRBJ2-5, is as follows: EPEVTQTPSHQVTQMGQEVILRCVPISNHLYFYWYRQILGQKVEFLVSFYNNEISEKSEIFDDQFSVERPDGSNFTLKIRSTKLEDSAMYFCASSAGGPQETQYFGPGTRLLVL.